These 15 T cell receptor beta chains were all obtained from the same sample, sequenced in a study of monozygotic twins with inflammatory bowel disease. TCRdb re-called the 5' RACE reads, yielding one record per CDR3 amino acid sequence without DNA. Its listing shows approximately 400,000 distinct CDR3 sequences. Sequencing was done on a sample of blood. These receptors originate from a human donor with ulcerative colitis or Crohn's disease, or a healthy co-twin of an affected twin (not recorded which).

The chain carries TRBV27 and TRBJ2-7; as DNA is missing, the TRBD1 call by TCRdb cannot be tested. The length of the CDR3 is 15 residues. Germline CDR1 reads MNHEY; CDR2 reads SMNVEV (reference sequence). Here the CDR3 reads CASSLKTGTLYEQYF.

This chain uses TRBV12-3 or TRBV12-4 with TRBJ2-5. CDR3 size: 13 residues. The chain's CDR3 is CASRMLYQETQYF.

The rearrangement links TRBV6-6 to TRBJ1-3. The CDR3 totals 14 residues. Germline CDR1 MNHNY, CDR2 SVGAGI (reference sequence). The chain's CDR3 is CASRRGRTGNTIYF.

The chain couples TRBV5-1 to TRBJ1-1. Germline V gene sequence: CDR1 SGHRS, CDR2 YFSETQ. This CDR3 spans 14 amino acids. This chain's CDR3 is CASSYRIENTEAFF. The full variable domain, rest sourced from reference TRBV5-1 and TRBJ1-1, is KAGVTQTPRYLIKTRGQQVTLSCSPISGHRSVSWYQQTPGQGLQFLFEYFSETQRNKGNFPGRFSGRQFSNSRSEMNVSTLELGDSALYLCASSYRIENTEAFFGQGTRLTVV.

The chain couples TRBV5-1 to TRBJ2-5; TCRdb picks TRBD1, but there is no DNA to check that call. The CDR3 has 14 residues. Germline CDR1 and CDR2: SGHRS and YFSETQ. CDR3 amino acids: CASSLRQEEETQYF.

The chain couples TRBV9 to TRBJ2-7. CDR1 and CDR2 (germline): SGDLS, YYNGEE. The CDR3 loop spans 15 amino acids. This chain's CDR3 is CASSVAASSLYDQYF.

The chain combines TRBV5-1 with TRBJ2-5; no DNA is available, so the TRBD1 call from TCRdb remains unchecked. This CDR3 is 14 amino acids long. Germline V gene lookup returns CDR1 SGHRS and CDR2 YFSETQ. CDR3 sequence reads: CASRLSGGQETQYF.

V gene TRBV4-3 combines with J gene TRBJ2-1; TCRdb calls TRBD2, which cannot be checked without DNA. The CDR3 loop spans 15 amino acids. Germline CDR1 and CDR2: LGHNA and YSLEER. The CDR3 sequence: CASSQDPRGRDEQFF.

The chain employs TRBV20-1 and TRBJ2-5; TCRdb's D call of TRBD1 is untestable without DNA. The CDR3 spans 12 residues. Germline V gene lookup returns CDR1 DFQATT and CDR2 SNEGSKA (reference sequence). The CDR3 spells CSAGARQETQYF.

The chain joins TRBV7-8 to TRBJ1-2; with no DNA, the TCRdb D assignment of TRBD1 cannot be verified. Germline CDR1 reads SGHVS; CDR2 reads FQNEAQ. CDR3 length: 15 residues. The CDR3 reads CASSFGGARNYGYTF.

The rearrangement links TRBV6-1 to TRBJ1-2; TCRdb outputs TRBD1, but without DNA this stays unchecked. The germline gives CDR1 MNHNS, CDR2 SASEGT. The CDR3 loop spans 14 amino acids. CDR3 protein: CASSDETGGYGYTF.

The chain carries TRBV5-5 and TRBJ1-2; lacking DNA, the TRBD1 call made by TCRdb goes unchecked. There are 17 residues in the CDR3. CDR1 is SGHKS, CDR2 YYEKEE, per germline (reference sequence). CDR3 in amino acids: CASSLASSSQGLYGYTF. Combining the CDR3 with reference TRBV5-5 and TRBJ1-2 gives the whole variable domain DAGVTQSPTHLIKTRGQQVTLRCSPISGHKSVSWYQQVLGQGPQFIFQYYEKEERGRGNFPDRFSARQFPNYSSELNVNALLLGDSALYLCASSLASSSQGLYGYTFGSGTRLTVV.

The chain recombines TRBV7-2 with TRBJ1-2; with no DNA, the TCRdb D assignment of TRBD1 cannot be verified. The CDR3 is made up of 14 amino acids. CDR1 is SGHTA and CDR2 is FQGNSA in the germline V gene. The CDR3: CASSFSGTSYGYTF.

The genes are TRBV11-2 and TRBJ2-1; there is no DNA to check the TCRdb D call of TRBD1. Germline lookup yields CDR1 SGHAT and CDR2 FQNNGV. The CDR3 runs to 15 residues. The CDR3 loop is CASSVGTGTYNEQFF.

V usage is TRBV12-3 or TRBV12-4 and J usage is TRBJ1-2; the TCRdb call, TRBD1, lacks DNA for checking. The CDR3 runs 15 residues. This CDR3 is CASSLQGGHNYGYTF.